The clone carrying this TCR beta chain is medium-sized by share. Per the germline V gene, CDR1 is LGHDT and CDR2 is YNNKEL (reference sequence). The CDR3 extends over 14 amino acids. V lost 4 bases to trimming and J lost 2 bases, with 11 bases between them. This entry belongs to a study of early T cells in non-severe SARS-CoV-2 infection. In TCRdb, the 5' RACE reads were re-called with MiXCR into one record per CDR3 protein. The repertoire holds over 60,000 distinct CDR3 sequences, with about 9.5% as singletons. This TCR derives from an adult who was a healthcare worker with PCR-confirmed SARS-CoV-2 infection or an uninfected control (not recorded which). The source was whole blood, collected at baseline. The chain links TRBV3-1 to TRBJ1-2; tentatively, D is TRBD1 (6 bases). The CDR3 loop reads CASSPPGENYGYTF. The CDR3 DNA follows: TGTGCCAGCAGCCCCCCAGGGGAGAACTATGGCTACACCTTC. Supplemented by reference TRBV3-1 and TRBJ1-2, the full variable domain reads DTAVSQTPKYLVTQMGNDKSIKCEQNLGHDTMYWYKQDSKKFLKIMFSYNNKELIINETVPNRFSPKSPDKAHLNLHINSLELGDSAVYFCASSPPGENYGYTFGSGTRLTVV.